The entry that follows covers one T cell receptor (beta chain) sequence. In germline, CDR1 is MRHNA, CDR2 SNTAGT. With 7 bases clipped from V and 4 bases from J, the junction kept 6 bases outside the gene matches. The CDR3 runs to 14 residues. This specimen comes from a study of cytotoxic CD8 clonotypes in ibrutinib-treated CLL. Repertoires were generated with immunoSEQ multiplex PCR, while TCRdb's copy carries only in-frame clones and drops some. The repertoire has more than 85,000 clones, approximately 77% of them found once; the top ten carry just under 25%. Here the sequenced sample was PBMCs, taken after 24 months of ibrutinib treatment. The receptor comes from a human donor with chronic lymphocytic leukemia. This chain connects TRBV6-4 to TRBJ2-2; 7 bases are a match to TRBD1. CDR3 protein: CASKLDRATGELFF. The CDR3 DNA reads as TGTGCCAGCAAACTCGACAGGGCCACCGGGGAGCTGTTTTTT.